This TCR beta chain appears in the sequencing data of a study of graft-versus-host responses after intestinal transplantation. Data came from immunoSEQ multiplex PCR; TCRdb stores just in-frame clones and leaves some out. The data show about 94,000 clones, with around nine tenths seen just once and over 0.4% held by the top ten. The CDR3 runs to 15 residues. Germline V gives CDR1 SGHDT, CDR2 YYEEEE. Trimming stripped 5 bases from V and 0 bases from J, with 12 bases between. As concerns this clone: Antigen unknown. The same CDR3 arises from other DNA sequences in this sample as well.

Findings and limits, study-wide: The marrow of recipients harbored GvH clones, and ileum or blood showed some of them first. Graft-versus-host to host-versus-graft clonal ratios in allografts were high in patients with graft-donor T cell macrochimerism.

Specimen: unstimulated CD8+ T cells sorted from spleen or lymph node cells, collected before intestinal transplant. The gene calls are TRBV5-6 and TRBJ1-3; D may be TRBD1 (5 bases). The receptor was isolated from a human donor who received an intestinal transplant. The CDR3 sequence: CASSPQGSSGNTIYF. DNA of the CDR3: TGTGCCAGCAGTCCCCAGGGCAGCTCTGGAAACACCATATATTTT.